The clone carrying this TCR beta chain was seen only a few times. This sample was taken from a study of type 1 regulatory T cells. Whole-study context: T-allo10 is a Tr1-enriched, alloantigen-specific CD4 T cell product made in vitro.

The CDR3 contains 15 residues. The germline gives CDR1 DFQATT, CDR2 SNEGSKA (reference sequence). Between the trimmed V and J ends, which lost 1 base and 4 bases, there was a span of 16 bases. From the reads, TCRdb called clonotypes with MiXCR, one entry per CDR3 protein. This table has approximately 90,000 distinct CDR3 sequences, less than 40% appearing once. The gene calls are TRBV20-1 and TRBJ2-5; D possibly corresponds to TRBD2 (6 bases). The sequencing input was CD4+ T cells, either the whole sample or a sorted fraction (not recorded which). The TCR originated in a human donor in good health. This CDR3 reads CSARVERGGAETQYF. The CDR3 DNA sequence: TGCAGTGCTAGAGTGGAAAGGGGAGGAGCAGAGACCCAGTACTTC.